The 22 T cell receptor beta chains in this list originate from one sample, sequenced in a study of OX40 agonist ivuxolimab in advanced cancers. Profiled with immunoSEQ multiplex PCR; TCRdb holds only in-frame clones, not every one. Among tens of thousands of clones, around 79% were seen once, and the ten largest hold about 32%. Sequencing was performed on CD4+ or CD8+ T cells sorted from blood, taken in a trial of the OX40 agonist ivuxolimab. The receptors were gathered from an adult with an advanced solid tumor such as melanoma, head and neck, liver or kidney cancer.

The rearrangement uses TRBV4-1 and TRBJ2-7; TRBD1 or TRBD2 may be the D gene (5 bases each). The CDR3 is 16 amino acids. V lost 5 bases to trimming and J lost 2 bases, with 19 bases between them. Germline loops: CDR1 MGHRA, CDR2 YSYEKL. CDR3 in amino acids: CASSSNSGTKTYEQYF. The CDR3 bases are TGCGCCAGCAGCTCAAATTCCGGGACGAAAACCTACGAGCAGTACTTC.

V is TRBV7-8 and J is TRBJ2-7; 9 nucleotides match TRBD2. The CDR3 sequence is 16 residues long. J lost 0 bases, V lost 1 base, and 4 bases had no gene match. From germline, CDR1 is SGHVS and CDR2 FQNEAQ. Here the CDR3 DNA reads TGTGCCAGCAGCTTAGAGGCTAGCGGGGTCTCCTACGAGCAGTACTTC. Protein: CASSLEASGVSYEQYF.

The V and J genes are TRBV30 and TRBJ2-3; tentative D call: TRBD1 (6 bases). Trimming left V 0 bases short and J 2 bases short, with 12 bases between. Germline-derived CDR1 and CDR2 are GTSNPN and SVGIG (reference sequence). The CDR3 consists of 15 residues. The CDR3 sequence is CAWSVLQGTTDTQYF. In DNA form, the CDR3 reads TGTGCCTGGAGTGTTTTGCAGGGGACCACAGATACGCAGTATTTT.

J is TRBJ2-7 and V is TRBV28, with D possibly being TRBD2 (7 bases). This CDR3 spans 14 amino acids. Germline-derived CDR1 and CDR2 are MDHEN and SYDVKM. The V gene lost 8 bases and the J gene lost 2 bases, with 16 bases spanning the gap. The CDR3 bases are TGTGCCAGCTCAAGAGGGGGGGGACCCTACGAGCAGTACTTC. It yields the protein CASSRGGGPYEQYF.

In the case of this clone: The junction differs from germline at one of its ends, possibly a read error. The chain recombines TRBV11-3 with TRBJ2-1; no clear D gene. The germline V gene has CDR1 SGHNT and CDR2 YENEEA. The CDR3 sequence is 15 residues long. The CDR3 sequence: CASSQIRAQYSEQFF. As DNA, the CDR3 is TGTGCCAGCAGCCAAATCCGGGCCCAGTACAGTGAGCAGTTCTTC. Looking up the rest from reference TRBV11-3 and TRBJ2-1 gives the full variable domain: EAGVVQSPRYKIIEKKQPVAFWCNPISGHNTLYWYLQNLGQGPELLIRYENEEAVDDSQLPKDRFSAERLKGVDSTLKIQPAELGDSAVYLCASSQIRAQYSEQFFGPGTRLTVL.

The chain has TRBV30 and TRBJ2-5; D not resolved. The germline CDR1 and CDR2 sequences are GTSNPN and SVGIG (reference sequence). The CDR3 is 10 amino acids. Between the trimmed V and J ends, which lost 4 bases and 9 bases, there was a span of 9 bases. The CDR3 spells CAWKSDAQYF. The CDR3, as DNA: TGTGCCTGGAAATCGGACGCCCAGTACTTC.

DNA for the CDR3: TGTGCCAGCAGTGAGACTAGCGCGAACACCGGGGAGCTGTTTTTT. It is translated as CASSETSANTGELFF. This chain connects TRBV6-6 to TRBJ2-2, with 8 nucleotides matching TRBD2. The germline CDR1 and CDR2 sequences are MNHNY and SVGAGI (reference sequence). The V gene end was trimmed by 5 bases and the J gene end by 0 bases; junction bases not matched to a gene: 2. The CDR3 is 15 residues long.

The chain has TRBV29-1 and TRBJ2-5; 7 positions agree with TRBD1. Germline V CDR1 and CDR2: SQVTM, ANQGSEA. Trimming removed 6 bases from V and 3 bases from J; junction bases left unmatched: 7. This CDR3 spans 13 amino acids. The CDR3 region is CSVPSGTEETQYF. In DNA form, the CDR3 reads TGCAGCGTCCCCTCGGGGACAGAAGAGACCCAGTACTTC.

The CDR3 nucleotides are TGTGCCAGCAGCTTAGGTAGGAGTCAATACGAGCAGTACTTC. Amino acid sequence: CASSLGRSQYEQYF. J is TRBJ2-7 and V is TRBV5-5; D gene uncertain. Deletions cut 2 bases from V and 4 bases from J, with 13 bases between. The germline V gene has CDR1 SGHKS and CDR2 YYEKEE (reference sequence). CDR3 length: 14 amino acids.

CDR3 residues: CSVEDAQGEATQYF. The CDR3 DNA follows: TGCAGCGTTGAAGATGCCCAGGGCGAGGCTACGCAGTATTTT. The V and J genes are TRBV29-1 and TRBJ2-3, with D perhaps matching TRBD1 (5 bases). The V gene's germline CDR1 is SQVTM and CDR2 ANQGSEA. V was pared by 0 bases and J by 8 bases, with 15 bases between. This CDR3 comprises 14 residues.

This clone is a singleton in its sample. The germline gene is not matched at one end of the junction; a read error may be the cause. The chain carries TRBV7-9 and TRBJ2-1, with TRBD2 matching 11 bases. The CDR3 totals 16 residues. Germline assignment: CDR1 SEHNR and CDR2 FQNEAQ (reference sequence). The CDR3 loop is CASRLAGGPVYNEQFF. The DNA for the CDR3 is TGTGCCAGCAGATTAGCGGGGGGGCCGGTATACAATGAGCAGTTCTTC.

This rearrangement joins TRBV18 to TRBJ2-2, with D unclear. The CDR3 has 14 residues. The germline gives CDR1 KGHSH, CDR2 LQKENI. V was pared by 0 bases and J by 6 bases, with 8 bases between. The CDR3 DNA reads as TGTGCCAGCTCACCACCGTCCGGTCCCGGGGAGCTGTTTTTT. It codes for CASSPPSGPGELFF.

This chain uses TRBV30 with TRBJ2-7, with a weak D call TRBD2 (5 bases). The CDR3 runs 14 residues. Germline lookup yields CDR1 GTSNPN and CDR2 SVGIG (reference sequence). Trimming left V 4 bases short and J 1 base short, with 14 bases between. CDR3 loop: CAWTSPSKSYEQYF. The CDR3 bases are TGTGCCTGGACATCGCCTAGCAAGTCCTACGAGCAGTACTTC.

The rearrangement uses TRBV12-5 and TRBJ2-1, with D perhaps matching TRBD2 (6 bases). CDR1 and CDR2 (germline): LGHNT, FRNRAP. With 0 bases removed from V and 4 bases from J, the gap between germline ends came to 10 bases. The CDR3 length is 15 residues. The chain's CDR3 is CASGLVAGLYNEQFF. For the CDR3, the DNA is TGTGCTAGTGGTTTGGTAGCGGGCCTATACAATGAGCAGTTCTTC.

This clone is medium-sized. The chain joins TRBV27 to TRBJ2-7; possibly TRBD1 for D (5 bases). The germline gives CDR1 MNHEY, CDR2 SMNVEV (reference sequence). This CDR3 comprises 13 residues. The V end was cut by 3 bases, the J end by 13 bases, with 19 bases between. The DNA for the CDR3 is TGTGCCAGCAGTTTCGGGCCTCCCTTGGGGCTATACTTC. This gives the protein CASSFGPPLGLYF.

A word on this clone: A far larger clone is only one base removed, so a read error is likely. The chain recombines TRBV6-1 with TRBJ2-7; TRBD2 aligns across 9 bases. This CDR3 is 15 amino acids long. V shed 1 base and J 4 bases; nucleotides not matched to a gene: 5. Germline lookup yields CDR1 MNHNS and CDR2 SASEGT. CDR3 sequence (DNA): TGTGCCAGCAGTGAAGAGGCTAGCGGGGCGTACGAGCAGTACTTC. Translating it yields CASSEEASGAYEQYF.

The rearrangement joins TRBV5-6 to TRBJ1-3, with D perhaps matching TRBD1 (5 bases). Looked up from germline, CDR1 is SGHDT and CDR2 is YYEEEE. V lost 4 bases, J lost 4 bases, and 18 bases lay in between. The CDR3 consists of 16 residues. The CDR3 DNA follows: TGTGCCAGCAGCCCAGGGACTGACCTCTTAGGAAACACCATATATTTT. This encodes CASSPGTDLLGNTIYF.

This chain joins TRBV18 and TRBJ1-4, with 12 nucleotides matching TRBD1. The CDR3 is 19 residues long. CDR1 is KGHSH and CDR2 is LQKENI in the germline V gene. J gave up 2 bases and V 3 bases, and 10 bases lay outside the gene matches. The CDR3 DNA is TGTGCCAGCTCACCTCGGGACAGGGGGCCCATTACCACTAATGAAAAACTGTTTTTT. Protein product: CASSPRDRGPITTNEKLFF.

In its sample, this clone is medium-sized. V is TRBV11-2 and J is TRBJ2-1, with D perhaps TRBD1 (6 bases). The CDR3 contains 15 residues. CDR1 SGHAT and CDR2 FQNNGV come from the germline V gene. Deletions cut 0 bases from V and 9 bases from J, with 15 bases between. The CDR3 here is CASSLEAGDLGEQFF. The CDR3, as DNA: TGTGCCAGCAGCTTAGAAGCAGGGGATCTAGGTGAGCAGTTCTTC.

This clone was counted between two and nine times. The CDR3 bases are TGCAGCGTCGGTGGGACTAGCGGGGACCCTTACAATGAGCAGTTCTTC. It specifies CSVGGTSGDPYNEQFF. The rearrangement uses TRBV29-1 and TRBJ2-1; TRBD2 aligns across 13 bases. This CDR3 is built from 16 residues. The V gene end was trimmed by 6 bases and the J gene end by 4 bases; junction bases not matched to a gene: 9. Germline CDR1 and CDR2: SQVTM and ANQGSEA.

The CDR3 reads CASSLGLARFDEQFF. In nucleotides, the CDR3 is TGTGCCAGCAGCTTAGGGCTAGCGAGATTCGATGAGCAGTTCTTC. This chain connects TRBV11-3 to TRBJ2-1; possibly TRBD2 for D (6 bases). The ends were cut back, 1 base at V and 8 bases at J, with 15 bases in the middle. This CDR3 region has 15 residues. In germline, CDR1 is SGHNT, CDR2 YENEEA.

J is TRBJ2-1 and V is TRBV10-2, with 7 bases that match TRBD1. Germline V gene data show CDR1 as WSHSY and CDR2 as SAAADI. The CDR3 has 13 amino acids. V trimming: 11 bases; J trimming: 8 bases; junction bases outside the gene matches: 12. CDR3 coding DNA: TGCGCCTCCGCCGGACAGGCGGTGTATGAGCAGTTCTTC. This encodes CASAGQAVYEQFF.